The rows below give T cell receptor beta chains drawn from one sample of a study of beta chain features in type 1 diabetes. Data came from immunoSEQ multiplex PCR; TCRdb stores just in-frame clones and leaves some out. The sample contains under 300,000 clones, under 13% of which appear only once. The sequencing sample was made of naive CD4+ T cells from blood. The receptor set was obtained from a man aged 25 to 40 with type 1 diabetes. Both conserved end residues are part of each CDR3.

j_call,v_call,cdr3_aa
TRBJ2-3,TRBV15,CATSRDMAGGRWLYF
TRBJ2-5,TRBV5-1,CASSSTREGETQYF
TRBJ2-5,TRBV9,CASSAGTGEETQYF
TRBJ1-4,TRBV7-2,CASSSYGATNEKLFF
TRBJ2-7,TRBV9,CASSVGAGGPNEQYF
TRBJ1-2,TRBV2,CASEATPGNHGYTF
TRBJ2-7,TRBV18,CASSPVEGGSYEQYF
TRBJ2-4,TRBV19,CASSIRVLAKNIQYF
TRBJ1-1,TRBV28,CATADLRRGTEAFF
TRBJ1-2,TRBV5-4,CASSLGSRINYGYTF
TRBJ2-5,TRBV5-6,CASSTAEVLKETQYF
TRBJ1-4,TRBV7-2,CASSLGDRDNEKLFF
TRBJ1-2,TRBV28,CASSLLPNYGYTF
TRBJ1-1,TRBV12-5,CASGSQGENTEAFF
TRBJ2-3,TRBV9,CASSVRRQTSTDTQYF
TRBJ1-5,TRBV6-4,CASSPGQGTPQHF
TRBJ2-3,TRBV7-8,CASSPTGVEDTQYF
TRBJ1-1,TRBV20-1,CSAQRDTEAFF
TRBJ2-2,TRBV19,CASNPRNTGELFF
TRBJ2-6,TRBV5-4,CASSLSRDRGPGGANVLTF
TRBJ2-6,TRBV7-3,CASSRQGLSGANVLTF
TRBJ1-2,TRBV28,CASSPRGGLTF
TRBJ2-2,TRBV7-3,CASSQVNTGELFF
TRBJ2-1,TRBV5-1,CASSLAVMGQYNEQFF
TRBJ1-1,TRBV5-4,CASSVYRGGNTEAFF
TRBJ2-1,TRBV10-3,CAISAHTDKGRGGNYNEQFF
TRBJ2-2,TRBV5-4,CASSLGLAGGYTGELFF
TRBJ1-2,TRBV5-1,CASSFTGGNYGYTF
TRBJ2-2,TRBV9,CASSAPPGQGNTGELFF
TRBJ1-1,TRBV18,CASSPERVVPTDTEAFF
TRBJ2-2,TRBV7-9,CASSLGGNTGELFF
TRBJ1-1,TRBV2,CASSERPRVNTEAFF
TRBJ2-5,TRBV9,CASSDRGGLQETQYF
TRBJ1-6,TRBV7-9,CASSSTRGNSPLHF
TRBJ2-7,TRBV2,CASSERMSNEQYF
TRBJ2-2,TRBV25-1,CASSDDRANTGELFF
TRBJ1-2,TRBV5-1,CASSLVTANYGYTF